These 17 T cell receptor beta chains share one sample of origin, sequenced in a study of cytomegalovirus exposure and HLA in healthy donors. Use of 60 Vbeta and 13 Jbeta primers characterized the PCR. Assay used: immunoSEQ multiplex PCR; TCRdb lists only in-frame clones, some missing. The sample has approximately 100,000 clones; more than 60% are singletons. Sequencing input: PBMCs. Receptors originate from a man aged 55 to 69 in good health and CMV-seropositive.

The chain is built from TRBV19 and TRBJ2-7; the D gene is possibly TRBD2 (5 bases). There are 14 residues in the CDR3. Germline lookup yields CDR1 LNHDA and CDR2 SQIVND (reference sequence). V lost 7 bases to trimming and J lost 5 bases, with 18 bases between them. CDR3: CASKREPQSHEQYF. CDR3 DNA sequence: TGTGCCAGTAAACGGGAACCCCAAAGTCACGAGCAGTACTTC. Together with reference TRBV19 and TRBJ2-7, the CDR3 gives the full variable domain: DGGITQSPKYLFRKEGQNVTLSCEQNLNHDAMYWYRQDPGQGLRLIYYSQIVNDFQKGDIAEGYSVSREKKESFPLTVTSAQKNPTAFYLCASKREPQSHEQYFGPGTRLTVT.

This chain connects TRBV6-1 to TRBJ1-1, with D possibly being TRBD1 (5 bases). V was shortened by 6 bases and J by 7 bases, with 18 bases between the two germline ends. CDR3 length equals 14 residues. Looked up from germline, CDR1 is MNHNS and CDR2 is SASEGT. The CDR3 reads CASSQWQGGYEAFF. The CDR3 DNA reads as TGTGCCAGCAGCCAGTGGCAGGGAGGATATGAAGCTTTCTTT.

The chain couples TRBV5-1 to TRBJ2-3; D may be TRBD2 (7 bases). The CDR3 length is 13 residues. Germline assignment: CDR1 SGHRS and CDR2 YFSETQ. V was trimmed by 7 bases and J by 6 bases, leaving 15 bases between them. CDR3 loop: CASPGEGGDTQYF. For the CDR3, the DNA is TGCGCCAGCCCAGGGGAGGGAGGGGATACGCAGTATTTT. The full variable domain, rest sourced from reference TRBV5-1 and TRBJ2-3, is KAGVTQTPRYLIKTRGQQVTLSCSPISGHRSVSWYQQTPGQGLQFLFEYFSETQRNKGNFPGRFSGRQFSNSRSEMNVSTLELGDSALYLCASPGEGGDTQYFGPGTRLTVL.

V usage is TRBV29-1 and J usage is TRBJ2-7; 9 bases align to TRBD1. Germline V gene lookup returns CDR1 SQVTM and CDR2 ANQGSEA. The CDR3 runs 18 residues. J lost 2 bases, V lost 3 bases, and 17 bases had no gene match. The CDR3 region has the DNA TGCAGCGTTGACACCCGGGACAGGGTTCAGTCATCCCCCTACGAGCAGTACTTC. Translation gives CSVDTRDRVQSSPYEQYF.

This clone was seen a few times. This chain links TRBV5-1 with TRBJ1-2; D possibly corresponds to TRBD1 (6 bases). The CDR3 sequence is 13 residues long. CDR1 and CDR2 from the germline V gene are SGHRS and YFSETQ. The V end was cut by 1 base, the J end by 4 bases, with 8 bases between. The CDR3 loop is CASSLTGSYGYTF. The CDR3 nucleotides are TGCGCCAGCAGCTTGACAGGGAGCTATGGCTACACCTTC.

This chain connects TRBV7-3 to TRBJ2-1; D is possibly TRBD2 (6 bases). V dropped 1 base and J dropped 4 bases, with 11 bases sitting between them. The germline V gene encodes CDR1 SGHTA and CDR2 FQGTGA. The CDR3 is 15 residues long. In DNA, the CDR3 is TGTGCCAGCAGCTTAAGTATCGGGAGTTACAATGAGCAGTTCTTC. Protein: CASSLSIGSYNEQFF.

CDR3 sequence: CASSSNSNQPQHF. The CDR3 DNA reads as TGCGCCAGCAGCTCAAATAGCAATCAGCCCCAGCATTTT. V gene TRBV4-1 combines with J gene TRBJ1-5; D gene ambiguous. CDR1 MGHRA and CDR2 YSYEKL come from the germline V gene. The CDR3 spans 13 residues. The V and J ends lost 5 bases and 0 bases respectively, with 5 bases between them.

The V call is TRBV5-1, the J call TRBJ2-5; 7 bases are a match to TRBD2. CDR1 is SGHRS and CDR2 is YFSETQ in the germline V gene. This CDR3 has 15 residues. Losses at the gene ends were 2 bases for V and 1 base for J; bases not matched to a gene: 5. Written as DNA, the CDR3 is TGCGCCAGCAGCTTAAACGTAGCGGGCCAAGAGACCCAGTACTTC. Amino acids: CASSLNVAGQETQYF.

The chain links TRBV6-5 to TRBJ1-2, with D hard to call. CDR1 is MNHEY, CDR2 SVGAGI, per germline. The V and J ends lost 6 bases and 3 bases respectively, with 14 bases between them. This CDR3 spans 14 amino acids. This CDR3 is CASSRGNRDYGYTF. Written as DNA, the CDR3 is TGTGCCAGCAGCCGCGGCAATCGCGACTATGGCTACACCTTC.

This chain connects TRBV5-8 to TRBJ2-6, with 9 bases aligning to TRBD1. CDR1 and CDR2 from the germline V gene are SGHTS and YDEGEE. V lost 4 bases, J lost 2 bases, and 10 bases stayed unmatched. CDR3 size: 18 residues. This CDR3 is CASSPWGQGVTGANVLTF. For the CDR3, the DNA is TGTGCCAGCAGCCCCTGGGGACAGGGCGTAACTGGGGCCAACGTCCTGACTTTC.

V usage is TRBV9 and J usage is TRBJ2-1; no reliable D call. The CDR3 loop spans 13 amino acids. Germline lookup yields CDR1 SGDLS and CDR2 YYNGEE. Trimming shortened V by 0 bases and J by 5 bases, and 6 bases separated the two germline ends. This chain's CDR3 is CASSVGPHNEQFF. In DNA form, the CDR3 reads TGTGCCAGCAGCGTAGGGCCCCACAATGAGCAGTTCTTC. The full variable domain, with the rest looked up from reference TRBV9 and TRBJ2-1, is DSGVTQTPKHLITATGQRVTLRCSPRSGDLSVYWYQQSLDQGLQFLIQYYNGEERAKGNILERFSAQQFPDLHSELNLSSLELGDSALYFCASSVGPHNEQFFGPGTRLTVL.

The V call is TRBV7-3, the J call TRBJ2-5; 7 bases are a match to TRBD2. Germline V gives CDR1 SGHTA, CDR2 FQGTGA. The CDR3 is 13 residues long. Trimming at V came to 4 bases and at J to 2 bases, leaving 1 base not matched to a gene. The CDR3 reads CASSSSGQETQYF. CDR3 in DNA: TGTGCCAGCAGCTCTAGCGGACAAGAGACCCAGTACTTC.

This clone has just a few counts. J is TRBJ2-5 and V is TRBV5-1; tentatively, D is TRBD2 (6 bases). This CDR3 contains 15 residues. Trimming left V 3 bases short and J 3 bases short, with 15 bases between. Germline values: CDR1 SGHRS, CDR2 YFSETQ. CDR3 in amino acids: CASSWGDPVKETQYF. CDR3 sequence (DNA): TGCGCCAGCAGCTGGGGGGACCCGGTAAAAGAGACCCAGTACTTC.

V and J are TRBV2 and TRBJ1-1, with D unclear. Germline assignment: CDR1 SNHLY and CDR2 FYNNEI. The length of the CDR3 is 13 residues. Trimming pared 1 base from V and 1 base from J, leaving 4 bases between. CDR3 in DNA: TGTGCCAGCAGTGAAGAACAGAACACTGAAGCTTTCTTT. This gives the protein CASSEEQNTEAFF.

This clone was picked up a small number of times. The V and J genes are TRBV5-4 and TRBJ1-1, with 8 bases matching TRBD1. The J segment lost 2 bases and the V segment lost 6 bases, leaving 9 bases of the junction unmatched. CDR3 size: 15 residues. CDR1 is SGHNT and CDR2 is YYREEE in the germline V gene (reference sequence). The CDR3 region has the DNA TGTGCCAGCAAATCGGGGACAGGAGGAAACACTGAAGCTTTCTTT. Translating gives CASKSGTGGNTEAFF. Full variable domain (rest looked up from reference TRBV5-4 and TRBJ1-1): ETGVTQSPTHLIKTRGQQVTLRCSSQSGHNTVSWYQQALGQGPQFIFQYYREEENGRGNFPPRFSGLQFPNYSSELNVNALELDDSALYLCASKSGTGGNTEAFFGQGTRLTVV.

The gene calls are TRBV18 and TRBJ2-3; D uncertain. The ends were cut back, 0 bases at V and 7 bases at J, with 8 bases in the middle. This CDR3 is 13 amino acids long. Germline V gene lookup returns CDR1 KGHSH and CDR2 LQKENI. This CDR3 is CASSPPARHTQYF. The CDR3, as DNA: TGTGCCAGCTCACCACCGGCCAGGCATACGCAGTATTTT.

Here the CDR3 reads CASSQATVWGDSNQPQHF. CDR3 bases: TGTGCCAGCAGCCAAGCTACGGTTTGGGGGGATAGCAATCAGCCCCAGCATTTT. The genes are TRBV14 and TRBJ1-5; D is perhaps TRBD1 (5 bases). Per germline, CDR1 SGHDN and CDR2 FVKESK. Trimming stripped 1 base from V and 0 bases from J, with 16 bases between. CDR3 length: 18 amino acids.